The sequence of this T cell receptor (beta chain) was determined in a study of shared clonotypes between healthy human individuals. Study-level findings and limits: Relative to their counterparts shared across all four donors, non-shared clonotypes exhibited diminished generation probabilities. Investigators collected only blood, and repertoires in tissues likely differ. The sharing of roughly 5% of naive CD4 clonotypes was seen across a handful of donors.

CDR1 KGHSY and CDR2 FQNENV come from the germline V gene. V trimming: 1 base; J trimming: 2 bases; junction bases outside the gene matches: 7. The CDR3 loop spans 16 amino acids. The repertoire was sequenced with immunoSEQ multiplex PCR; TCRdb's copy has only in-frame clones and lacks some. The sample holds about 750,000 clones; 80% to 95% are singletons and the top ten take approximately 25%. In the naive CD8 group, cells lacked CD45RO and were positively selected for CCR7, so terminally differentiated effector memory CD45RA+ cells were left out. The table lists this clone with a count of one. The antigen remains undetermined.

The sequenced sample was naive CD8+ T cells sorted from blood. This receptor was taken from a man aged 30-40 years in good health. The chain recombines TRBV16 with TRBJ2-7, with 8 bases fitting TRBD1. CDR3 protein: CASSQWSGGGTYEQYF. The CDR3 DNA reads TGTGCCAGCAGCCAATGGTCAGGGGGCGGGACCTACGAGCAGTACTTC.